This T cell receptor beta chain emerged from a study of blood T cells in healthy people across ages. Across the whole study: About one barcoded beta molecule per two T cells was the capture yield of template switching.

CDR3 size: 10 residues. From germline, CDR1 is LNHDA and CDR2 SQIVND (reference sequence). V shed 2 bases and J shed 13 bases, with 8 bases lying between them. Primed by a sample-barcoded 5' primer and a J-beta primer mix, a second PCR proceeded for 7 to 11 cycles. TCRdb recomputed calls from the 5' RACE reads with MiXCR, one row per CDR3 protein. This table has around 900,000 distinct CDR3 sequences, around 30% appearing once. This clonotype was found a few times. Its specificity is unknown. Study results and caveats: A roughly linear age-dependent decrease characterized TCR beta diversity per million T cells. Possibly, changes in expanded clonotypes were confounded because donor CMV status was unknown.

The chain recombines TRBV19 with TRBJ2-5; D call uncertain. The specimen was blood. The sequence came from a woman older than 75 in good health. CDR3 in DNA: TGTGCCAGTAGTATATCGGACGGGTACTTC. Residues: CASSISDGYF.